This T cell receptor (beta chain) emerged from a study of T cell repertoires in cytomegalovirus infection. Overall study: Indications came from public TCR beta signatures; they pointed to CMV infection and to a matching HLA type. Study observations and caveats: The response measured ex vivo was dominated by TCR beta clonotypes (HLA-C-restricted and CMV-specific).

Germline CDR1 SNHLY, CDR2 FYNNEI. With 5 bases clipped from V and 0 bases from J, the junction kept 1 base outside the gene matches. This CDR3 region has 15 residues. TCRdb re-called the reads through MiXCR, storing one row per CDR3 protein. This table holds approximately 910,000 distinct CDR3 sequences, about a third found once. Note on this clonotype: Its specificity is unknown.

The sequence derives from a human donor in good health (CMV status not recorded). Some clones in this sample may be carry-over from other donors' samples. The material was cultured CD8+ T cells from PBMCs, obtained from culture after CMV antigen stimulation. J is TRBJ2-6 and V is TRBV2, with TRBD1 matching over 7 bases. In DNA, the CDR3 is TGTGCCAGCAGTACAGGGGACTCTGGGGCCAACGTCCTGACTTTC. Residues: CASSTGDSGANVLTF.